Listed below are T cell receptor beta chains from one sample, sequenced in a study of blood T cells in healthy people across ages. From the 5' RACE reads, TCRdb called clonotypes with MiXCR, one entry per CDR3 protein. The table includes under 850,000 distinct CDR3 sequences, roughly 34% detected once. The sample consisted of blood. These receptors originate from a man aged 18 to 30 in good health. Each CDR3 is given with its conserved first and last residue. The order of the fields is CDR3 protein, CDR3 DNA, clone size, V gene, J gene, D gene. The D gene is left open where the match is weak. Clone size, where shown, is once, few, many, or a class for clones that have expanded.

CDR3 protein: CASSLSSGSYNEQYF
CDR3 DNA: TGTGCCAGCAGCTTATCTAGCGGCTCCTACAATGAGCAGTACTTC
clone size: NA
V gene: TRBV7-2
J gene: TRBJ2-7
D gene: TRBD2

CDR3 protein: CATSSRQGQEAQYF
CDR3 DNA: TGTGCCACCAGCAGTAGGCAGGGCCAAGAGGCCCAGTACTTC
clone size: NA
V gene: TRBV15
J gene: TRBJ2-7
D gene: NA

CDR3 protein: CSGEVSDTQYF
CDR3 DNA: TGCAGCGGTGAAGTGTCAGATACGCAGTATTTT
clone size: once
V gene: TRBV29-1
J gene: TRBJ2-3
D gene: NA

CDR3 protein: CASRFSGLGPGLGEQFF
CDR3 DNA: TGTGCCAGCAGGTTCTCCGGGCTAGGACCCGGTTTGGGTGAGCAGTTCTTC
clone size: few
V gene: TRBV12-3/TRBV12-4
J gene: TRBJ2-1
D gene: NA

CDR3 protein: CASSGRSSSTDTQYF
CDR3 DNA: TGTGCCAGCTCCGGTCGCAGTTCTAGCACAGATACGCAGTATTTT
clone size: NA
V gene: TRBV18
J gene: TRBJ2-3
D gene: NA

CDR3 protein: CASRPNRDYNNEQFF
CDR3 DNA: TGTGCCAGCAGGCCGAACCGGGACTACAACAATGAGCAGTTCTTC
clone size: few
V gene: TRBV12-3/TRBV12-4
J gene: TRBJ2-1
D gene: TRBD2

CDR3 protein: CASSPTGRYQKTQYF
CDR3 DNA: TGTGCCAGCAGCCCCACAGGGAGGTATCAAAAGACCCAGTACTTC
clone size: NA
V gene: TRBV13
J gene: TRBJ2-5
D gene: NA

CDR3 protein: CSVETGRVTEAFF
CDR3 DNA: TGCAGCGTTGAAACGGGCAGGGTCACTGAAGCTTTCTTT
clone size: NA
V gene: TRBV29-1
J gene: TRBJ1-1
D gene: NA

CDR3 protein: CASSPNPAGTNYGYTF
CDR3 DNA: TGCGCCAGCAGCCCCAATCCCGCAGGTACTAACTATGGCTACACCTTC
clone size: NA
V gene: TRBV5-1
J gene: TRBJ1-2
D gene: NA

CDR3 protein: CSVGDSVGSPPHF
CDR3 DNA: TGCAGCGTAGGGGACTCGGTAGGGTCACCCCCCCACTTT
clone size: NA
V gene: TRBV29-1
J gene: TRBJ1-6
D gene: NA

CDR3 protein: CASRALAGDRDAQYF
CDR3 DNA: TGTGCCAGCAGGGCTTTAGCGGGGGACAGGGATGCGCAGTATTTT
clone size: NA
V gene: TRBV6-5
J gene: TRBJ2-3
D gene: NA

CDR3 protein: CASSFSGSQETQYF
CDR3 DNA: TGTGCCAGCAGCTTCTCAGGGAGCCAAGAGACCCAGTACTTC
clone size: NA
V gene: TRBV12-3/TRBV12-4
J gene: TRBJ2-5
D gene: NA

CDR3 protein: CASSSDRDGGYTF
CDR3 DNA: TGTGCCAGCAGTTCGGACAGGGATGGTGGCTACACCTTC
clone size: NA
V gene: TRBV12-3/TRBV12-4
J gene: TRBJ1-2
D gene: TRBD1

CDR3 protein: CASSAEPGGVETQYF
CDR3 DNA: TGTGCCAGCAGCGCCGAACCAGGGGGAGTTGAGACCCAGTACTTC
clone size: NA
V gene: TRBV7-2
J gene: TRBJ2-5
D gene: TRBD1

CDR3 protein: CASSFPDSFYNEQFF
CDR3 DNA: TGTGCCAGCAGCTTCCCGGACAGCTTCTACAATGAGCAGTTCTTC
clone size: many
V gene: TRBV7-2
J gene: TRBJ2-1
D gene: NA

CDR3 protein: CASSLVDWDRANYGCTF
CDR3 DNA: TGTGCCAGCAGCTTAGTCGACTGGGACCGAGCTAACTATGGCTGCACCTTC
clone size: NA
V gene: TRBV7-2
J gene: TRBJ1-2
D gene: NA

CDR3 protein: CAGSQGETQYF
CDR3 DNA: TGTGCCGGCAGCCAAGGAGAGACCCAGTACTTC
clone size: NA
V gene: TRBV4-2
J gene: TRBJ2-5
D gene: NA

CDR3 protein: CASTNRGQGIHNEQFF
CDR3 DNA: TGTGCCAGCACCAATCGAGGGCAGGGGATACACAATGAGCAGTTCTTC
clone size: NA
V gene: TRBV6-1
J gene: TRBJ2-1
D gene: NA

CDR3 protein: CSAGELTSGGFTDTQYF
CDR3 DNA: TGCAGTGCTGGAGAGCTCACTAGCGGGGGGTTCACAGATACGCAGTATTTT
clone size: NA
V gene: TRBV20-1
J gene: TRBJ2-3
D gene: TRBD2

CDR3 protein: CASSLYREETQYF
CDR3 DNA: TGTGCCAGCAGTCTTTACAGGGAGGAGACCCAGTACTTC
clone size: many
V gene: TRBV2
J gene: TRBJ2-5
D gene: NA

CDR3 protein: CASSFFYEQFF
CDR3 DNA: TGTGCCAGCAGCTTTTTCTATGAGCAGTTCTTC
clone size: few
V gene: TRBV7-9
J gene: TRBJ2-1
D gene: NA

CDR3 protein: CASGDNYGYTF
CDR3 DNA: TGCGCCAGCGGGGATAACTATGGCTACACCTTC
clone size: NA
V gene: TRBV4-3
J gene: TRBJ1-2
D gene: NA

CDR3 protein: CASSLDPGGETQYF
CDR3 DNA: TGCGCCAGCAGCTTGGACCCAGGAGGAGAGACCCAGTACTTC
clone size: many
V gene: TRBV5-1
J gene: TRBJ2-5
D gene: NA

CDR3 protein: CASSPQSTWGTEAFF
CDR3 DNA: TGTGCCAGCAGTCCTCAATCAACATGGGGCACTGAAGCTTTCTTT
clone size: NA
V gene: TRBV6-5
J gene: TRBJ1-1
D gene: NA

CDR3 protein: CASSPTPGRPSPLHF
CDR3 DNA: TGTGCCAGCAGCCCGACCCCCGGACGTCCTTCACCCCTCCACTTT
clone size: NA
V gene: TRBV4-2
J gene: TRBJ1-6
D gene: NA

CDR3 protein: CASSYSLRADPYEQFF
CDR3 DNA: TGTGCCAGCAGTTACTCCCTCCGGGCAGACCCCTACGAGCAGTTCTTC
clone size: NA
V gene: TRBV6-6
J gene: TRBJ2-1
D gene: NA

CDR3 protein: CASSLLSGEGTEAFF
CDR3 DNA: TGCGCCAGCAGCTTGCTCTCGGGTGAGGGCACTGAAGCTTTCTTT
clone size: few
V gene: TRBV5-1
J gene: TRBJ1-1
D gene: NA

CDR3 protein: CASSPRGIKGLYGYTF
CDR3 DNA: TGTGCCAGCAGCCCAAGAGGCATTAAGGGGCTATATGGCTACACCTTC
clone size: NA
V gene: TRBV12-3/TRBV12-4
J gene: TRBJ1-2
D gene: NA

CDR3 protein: CASSSLQSTGELFF
CDR3 DNA: TGTGCCAGCAGTTCTCTACAGAGCACCGGGGAGCTGTTTTTT
clone size: few
V gene: TRBV12-3/TRBV12-4
J gene: TRBJ2-2
D gene: NA

CDR3 protein: CAISESGRGSWNQPQHF
CDR3 DNA: TGTGCCATCAGTGAGTCCGGGAGGGGGTCGTGGAATCAGCCCCAGCATTTT
clone size: NA
V gene: TRBV10-3
J gene: TRBJ1-5
D gene: NA

CDR3 protein: CASSESADPTVGELFF
CDR3 DNA: TGTGCCAGCAGTGAAAGTGCAGACCCGACAGTTGGGGAGCTGTTTTTT
clone size: few
V gene: TRBV25-1
J gene: TRBJ2-2
D gene: NA

CDR3 protein: CAISANRAQPQHF
CDR3 DNA: TGTGCCATCAGTGCAAACAGGGCTCAGCCCCAGCATTTT
clone size: NA
V gene: TRBV10-3
J gene: TRBJ1-5
D gene: NA

CDR3 protein: CASSSPSGFNEQYF
CDR3 DNA: TGTGCCAGCAGCTCCCCTTCGGGTTTCAACGAGCAGTACTTC
clone size: few
V gene: TRBV11-2
J gene: TRBJ2-7
D gene: NA

CDR3 protein: CASSLIAETQYF
CDR3 DNA: TGTGCCAGCAGTTTGATTGCAGAGACCCAGTACTTC
clone size: few
V gene: TRBV28
J gene: TRBJ2-5
D gene: NA

CDR3 protein: CASSAQGASYNEQYF
CDR3 DNA: TGCGCCAGCAGCGCACAGGGGGCCTCCTACAATGAGCAGTACTTC
clone size: few
V gene: TRBV5-1
J gene: TRBJ2-7
D gene: TRBD1

CDR3 protein: CASSLEVGSYNEQYF
CDR3 DNA: TGTGCCAGCAGCTTAGAAGTCGGATCCTACAATGAGCAGTACTTC
clone size: NA
V gene: TRBV7-6
J gene: TRBJ2-7
D gene: NA

CDR3 protein: CSARGPDRGEAFF
CDR3 DNA: TGCAGTGCTAGAGGCCCGGACAGGGGTGAAGCTTTCTTT
clone size: NA
V gene: TRBV20-1
J gene: TRBJ1-1
D gene: TRBD1

CDR3 protein: CASSLEPSGASYNEQYF
CDR3 DNA: TGCGCCAGCAGCTTGGAGCCTAGCGGGGCTTCCTACAATGAGCAGTACTTC
clone size: few
V gene: TRBV5-1
J gene: TRBJ2-7
D gene: TRBD2

CDR3 protein: CASRGGTSGRTNNEQYF
CDR3 DNA: TGTGCCAGCAGGGGAGGGACTAGCGGGAGGACAAACAATGAGCAGTACTTC
clone size: NA
V gene: TRBV12-3/TRBV12-4
J gene: TRBJ2-7
D gene: TRBD2

CDR3 protein: CASTYGRPGNEQFF
CDR3 DNA: TGTGCCAGCACCTACGGTCGACCAGGCAATGAGCAGTTCTTC
clone size: NA
V gene: TRBV6-5
J gene: TRBJ2-1
D gene: NA

CDR3 protein: CASSPRGIYQPQHF
CDR3 DNA: TGTGCCAGTAGTCCCAGGGGGATTTATCAGCCCCAGCATTTT
clone size: NA
V gene: TRBV19
J gene: TRBJ1-5
D gene: TRBD1

CDR3 protein: CASSLASTGLGQPQHF
CDR3 DNA: TGTGCCAGCAGTTTAGCCTCGACAGGGCTTGGGCAGCCCCAGCATTTT
clone size: NA
V gene: TRBV28
J gene: TRBJ1-5
D gene: TRBD1

CDR3 protein: CSAGQGKAEAFF
CDR3 DNA: TGCAGTGCGGGACAGGGGAAGGCTGAAGCTTTCTTT
clone size: NA
V gene: TRBV20-1
J gene: TRBJ1-1
D gene: TRBD1

CDR3 protein: CASSQDLGLAGEDTQYF
CDR3 DNA: TGCGCCAGCAGCCAAGATCTTGGACTAGCGGGGGAAGATACGCAGTATTTT
clone size: many
V gene: TRBV4-3
J gene: TRBJ2-3
D gene: TRBD2

CDR3 protein: CSAGGTGRSYEQYF
CDR3 DNA: TGCAGTGCTGGTGGGACAGGGCGATCCTACGAGCAGTACTTC
clone size: NA
V gene: TRBV20-1
J gene: TRBJ2-7
D gene: TRBD1

CDR3 protein: CASSVQAGSSYNEQFF
CDR3 DNA: TGCGCCAGCAGCGTGCAAGCGGGGAGCTCCTACAATGAGCAGTTCTTC
clone size: few
V gene: TRBV5-1
J gene: TRBJ2-1
D gene: TRBD2

CDR3 protein: CASSEPGLNQETQYF
CDR3 DNA: TGTGCCAGCAGTGAACCGGGACTTAACCAAGAGACTCAGTACTTC
clone size: NA
V gene: TRBV6-1
J gene: TRBJ2-5
D gene: NA

CDR3 protein: CATTGTGYTF
CDR3 DNA: TGTGCCACGACAGGGACGGGCTACACCTTC
clone size: few
V gene: TRBV7-9
J gene: TRBJ1-2
D gene: TRBD1

CDR3 protein: CASSPGTSGRAFEQFF
CDR3 DNA: TGTGCCAGCAGTCCTGGGACTAGCGGGAGGGCGTTTGAGCAGTTCTTC
clone size: NA
V gene: TRBV12-3/TRBV12-4
J gene: TRBJ2-1
D gene: TRBD2

CDR3 protein: CASRGTAKQETQYF
CDR3 DNA: TGTGCCAGCAGGGGGACAGCCAAACAAGAGACCCAGTACTTC
clone size: NA
V gene: TRBV6-5
J gene: TRBJ2-5
D gene: TRBD1

CDR3 protein: CASSQATGWSEGELFF
CDR3 DNA: TGTGCCAGCAGCCAAGCGACAGGGTGGTCCGAGGGGGAGCTGTTTTTT
clone size: NA
V gene: TRBV4-2
J gene: TRBJ2-2
D gene: TRBD1

CDR3 protein: CASRAGSGFNEKLFF
CDR3 DNA: TGTGCCAGCAGGGCAGGTAGTGGATTTAATGAAAAACTGTTTTTT
clone size: few
V gene: TRBV3-1
J gene: TRBJ1-4
D gene: NA

CDR3 protein: CSTSVGWGRGGYTF
CDR3 DNA: TGCAGTACAAGCGTTGGATGGGGGCGGGGTGGCTACACCTTC
clone size: few
V gene: TRBV20-1
J gene: TRBJ1-2
D gene: NA

CDR3 protein: CANSALGQGNYGYTF
CDR3 DNA: TGTGCCAACAGCGCCCTTGGACAGGGTAACTATGGCTACACCTTC
clone size: NA
V gene: TRBV7-3
J gene: TRBJ1-2
D gene: TRBD1

CDR3 protein: CASSLAAGGGTGKLFF
CDR3 DNA: TGTGCCAGCAGCTTAGCGGCGGGGGGCGGGACCGGGAAGCTGTTTTTT
clone size: NA
V gene: TRBV7-2
J gene: TRBJ2-2
D gene: TRBD2

CDR3 protein: CASSQGDGDLRPQHF
CDR3 DNA: TGCGCCAGCAGCCAGGGAGACGGGGACCTAAGGCCCCAGCATTTT
clone size: NA
V gene: TRBV4-1
J gene: TRBJ1-5
D gene: NA

CDR3 protein: CVSSFWGLGTDTQYF
CDR3 DNA: TGTGTCAGCAGTTTTTGGGGGCTGGGCACAGATACGCAGTATTTT
clone size: once
V gene: TRBV27
J gene: TRBJ2-3
D gene: NA

CDR3 protein: CASSVTGGSSPLHF
CDR3 DNA: TGTGCCAGCAGCGTTACAGGGGGCTCGTCACCCCTCCACTTT
clone size: NA
V gene: TRBV12-3/TRBV12-4
J gene: TRBJ1-6
D gene: TRBD1